This paragraph covers one TCR beta chain sequence. Its antigen is unidentified. CDR3 length: 18 residues. Germline CDR1 KGHSH, CDR2 LQKENI. The V gene end was trimmed by 1 base and the J gene end by 0 bases; junction bases not matched to a gene: 3. Some clones are missing from TCRdb's copy, which holds only in-frame ones; the method was immunoSEQ multiplex PCR. The sample contains 70,000 or so clones, approximately 90% of which appear only once. The data originate from a study of OX40 agonist ivuxolimab in advanced cancers. Study summary: Partial responses were seen in three patients, one with hepatocellular carcinoma and two with cutaneous melanoma.

Whole-study results and caveats: By week 6 at 0.1 to 3.0 mg/kg, blood CD4+ and CD8+ T cells had expanded clonally. Among the nonresponders, some also had low normalized T-cell clonal expansion.

The sequencing here drew on CD4+ or CD8+ T cells sorted from blood, taken in a trial of the OX40 agonist ivuxolimab. This clonotype originated in an adult with an advanced solid tumor such as melanoma, head and neck, liver or kidney cancer. This chain joins TRBV18 and TRBJ2-3; 14 positions agree with TRBD2. In DNA form, the CDR3 reads TGTGCCAGCTCACCACGGACTAGCGGGGGGCTTAGCACAGATACGCAGTATTTT. Protein sequence: CASSPRTSGGLSTDTQYF. Based on the CDR3 plus reference TRBV18 and TRBJ2-3, the full variable domain is NAGVMQNPRHLVRRRGQEARLRCSPMKGHSHVYWYRQLPEEGLKFMVYLQKENIIDESGMPKERFSAEFPKEGPSILRIQQVVRGDSAAYFCASSPRTSGGLSTDTQYFGPGTRLTVL.